The 14 T cell receptor beta chains given below trace back to one sample, sequenced in a study of blood T cell repertoires in COVID-19. The protocol was immunoSEQ multiplex PCR, while the TCRdb copy is restricted to in-frame clones and leaves out a portion. The sample contains approximately 210,000 clones, 92% of which appear only once. What was sequenced was peripheral blood. Receptors originate from a man aged 30-40 years with acute or convalescent COVID-19.

The chain employs TRBV9 and TRBJ2-2; unclear D gene. CDR1 and CDR2 (germline): SGDLS, YYNGEE. The CDR3 totals 13 residues. V dropped 4 bases and J dropped 5 bases, with 9 bases sitting between them. The CDR3 loop is CASSPQWTGELFF. CDR3 DNA sequence: TGTGCCAGCAGCCCTCAGTGGACCGGGGAGCTGTTTTTT.

This clone was picked up one time. This chain joins TRBV5-4 and TRBJ2-7, with D maybe TRBD1 (5 bases). Trimming shortened V by 0 bases and J by 0 bases, and 19 bases separated the two germline ends. This CDR3 is 18 amino acids long. Per germline, CDR1 SGHNT and CDR2 YYREEE (reference sequence). CDR3 region: CASSLGLSGPKSSYEQYF. Written as DNA, the CDR3 is TGTGCCAGCAGCTTGGGCCTCTCAGGGCCAAAAAGCTCCTACGAGCAGTACTTC.

The chain has TRBV30 and TRBJ2-1, with 7 bases lining up with TRBD1. Losses at the gene ends were 2 bases for V and 3 bases for J; bases not matched to a gene: 4. The CDR3 has 14 residues. Germline V lookup: CDR1 GTSNPN, CDR2 SVGIG (reference sequence). CDR3 region: CAWSPGQIYNEQFF. The CDR3 bases are TGTGCCTGGAGTCCGGGACAGATCTACAATGAGCAGTTCTTC.

This chain joins TRBV28 and TRBJ2-6; no reliable D call. Germline values: CDR1 MDHEN, CDR2 SYDVKM. There are 14 residues in the CDR3. Trimming stripped 2 bases from V and 4 bases from J, with 6 bases between. CDR3 nucleotide sequence: TGTGCCAGCAGTTTAGTCGTGGGGGCCAACGTCCTGACTTTC. Translated, it gives CASSLVVGANVLTF.

The chain couples TRBV28 to TRBJ1-5, with a weak D call TRBD1 (5 bases). CDR1 is MDHEN and CDR2 is SYDVKM in the germline V gene. Trimming removed 6 bases at V and 5 bases at J, with 11 bases between. The CDR3 is 13 residues long. The CDR3 DNA is TGTGCCAGCAGGACAGTTCGGTATCAGCCCCAGCATTTT. Amino acid sequence: CASRTVRYQPQHF.

The J gene is TRBJ1-1, the V gene TRBV28, with D perhaps TRBD1 (6 bases). Trimming took 10 bases from V and 6 from J, leaving 18 bases between them. CDR3 length: 13 residues. Germline V CDR1 and CDR2: MDHEN, SYDVKM. The CDR3 sequence is CAISQGAKSEAFF. CDR3 DNA: TGTGCCATTTCACAGGGTGCGAAATCTGAAGCTTTCTTT.

V usage is TRBV29-1 and J usage is TRBJ2-1, with D tentatively TRBD2 (6 bases). CDR3 length equals 13 residues. Germline loops: CDR1 SQVTM, CDR2 ANQGSEA. V lost 7 bases, J lost 7 bases, and 17 bases lay in between. CDR3 protein: CSAEGEAGNEQFF. For the CDR3, the DNA is TGCAGCGCGGAGGGAGAGGCGGGGAATGAGCAGTTCTTC.

V and J are TRBV6-1 and TRBJ1-1; no clear D gene. This CDR3 has 12 amino acids. Germline V CDR1 and CDR2: MNHNS, SASEGT. Between the trimmed V and J ends, which lost 0 bases and 7 bases, there was a span of 6 bases. The DNA of the CDR3 is TGTGCCAGCAGTGAAGCATTAAATGAAGCTTTCTTT. As protein: CASSEALNEAFF.

The CDR3 loop reads CATGRGYEQYF. The DNA of the CDR3 is TGTGCCACAGGACGGGGGTACGAGCAGTACTTC. The rearrangement uses TRBV10-3 and TRBJ2-7, with a tentative D call TRBD2 (6 bases). Germline CDR1 is ENHRY and CDR2 is SYGVKD. The CDR3 consists of 11 residues. V lost 10 bases to trimming and J lost 4 bases, with 11 bases between them.

The CDR3 region has the DNA TGTGCCAGCAGCTTAATCCCGCTAGCGGGATACACAGATACGCAGTATTTT. Amino acid sequence: CASSLIPLAGYTDTQYF. V is TRBV7-2 and J is TRBJ2-3, with 9 bases matching TRBD2. CDR1 and CDR2 from the germline V gene are SGHTA and FQGNSA. The CDR3 extends over 17 amino acids. After removal of 2 bases from V and 2 bases from J, the junction contained 8 bases not matched to a gene.

The CDR3 is CASSLPLTAGAGETQYF. Written as DNA, the CDR3 is TGTGCCAGCAGCTTGCCTCTAACAGCGGGGGCAGGGGAGACCCAGTACTTC. The V gene is TRBV5-6, the J gene TRBJ2-5; 8 positions agree with TRBD2. V lost 1 base to trimming and J lost 5 bases; unmatched junction nucleotides: 13. The CDR3 length is 17 residues. Per germline, CDR1 SGHDT and CDR2 YYEEEE.

The chain combines TRBV28 with TRBJ1-1; D unclear. Trimming took off 10 bases at V and 0 bases at J, with 12 bases between the two ends. The CDR3 extends over 13 amino acids. Per germline, CDR1 MDHEN and CDR2 SYDVKM. The CDR3 here is CATLGGMNTEAFF. In DNA form, the CDR3 reads TGTGCCACCCTCGGAGGGATGAACACTGAAGCTTTCTTT.

The chain uses TRBV5-6 and TRBJ1-2; no reliable D call. The CDR3 loop spans 11 amino acids. V lost 0 bases, J lost 8 bases, and 5 bases lay in between. Per germline, CDR1 SGHDT and CDR2 YYEEEE. The CDR3 DNA reads as TGTGCCAGCAGCTTGGATCGGGGCTACACCTTC. It yields the protein CASSLDRGYTF.

The chain is built from TRBV2 and TRBJ1-2; D is possibly TRBD1 (6 bases). V lost 7 bases, J lost 4 bases, and 16 bases lay in between. Germline V gives CDR1 SNHLY, CDR2 FYNNEI. This CDR3 has 14 amino acids. This chain's CDR3 is CASISGQNTYGYTF. DNA for the CDR3: TGTGCCAGCATATCCGGACAGAATACCTATGGCTACACCTTC.